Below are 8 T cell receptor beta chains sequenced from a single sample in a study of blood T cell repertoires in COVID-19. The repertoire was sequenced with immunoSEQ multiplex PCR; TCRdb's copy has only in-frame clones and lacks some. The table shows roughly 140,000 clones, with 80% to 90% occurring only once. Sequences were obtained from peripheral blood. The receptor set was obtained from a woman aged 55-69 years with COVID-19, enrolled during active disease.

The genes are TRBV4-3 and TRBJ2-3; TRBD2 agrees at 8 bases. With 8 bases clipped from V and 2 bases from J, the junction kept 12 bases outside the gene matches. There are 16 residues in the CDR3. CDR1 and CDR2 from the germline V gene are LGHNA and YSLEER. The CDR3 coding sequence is TGCGCCAGCTCCAAAGAGGCGGGGGGCAACACAGATACGCAGTATTTT. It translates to CASSKEAGGNTDTQYF.

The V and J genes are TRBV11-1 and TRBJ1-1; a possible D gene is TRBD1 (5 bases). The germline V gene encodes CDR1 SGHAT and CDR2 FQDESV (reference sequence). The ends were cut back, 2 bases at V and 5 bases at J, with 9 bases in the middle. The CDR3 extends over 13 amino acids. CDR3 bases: TGTGCCAGCAGCTTAACAGGTACAACTGAAGCTTTCTTT. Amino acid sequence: CASSLTGTTEAFF.

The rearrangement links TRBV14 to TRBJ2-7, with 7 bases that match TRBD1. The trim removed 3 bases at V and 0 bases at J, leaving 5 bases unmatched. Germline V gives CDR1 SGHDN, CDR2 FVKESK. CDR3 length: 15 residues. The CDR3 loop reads CASSQRQGGSYEQYF. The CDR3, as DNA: TGTGCCAGCAGCCAGAGACAGGGTGGCTCCTACGAGCAGTACTTC.

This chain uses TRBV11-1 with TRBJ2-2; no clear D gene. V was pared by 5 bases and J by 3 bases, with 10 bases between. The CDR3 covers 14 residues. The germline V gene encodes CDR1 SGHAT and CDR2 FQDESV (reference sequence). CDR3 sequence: CASSQVADTGELFF. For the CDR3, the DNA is TGTGCCAGCAGCCAAGTAGCCGACACCGGGGAGCTGTTTTTT.

DNA of the CDR3: TGTGCCACCAGTGATCCGGGACTAGCGGGGGAAAACAATGAGCAGTTCTTC. It specifies CATSDPGLAGENNEQFF. The genes are TRBV24-1 and TRBJ2-1, with TRBD2 identical over 14 bases. Germline CDR1 KGHDR, CDR2 SFDVKD. Trimming took 3 bases from V and 5 from J; bases not matched to a gene: 5. CDR3 length equals 17 residues.

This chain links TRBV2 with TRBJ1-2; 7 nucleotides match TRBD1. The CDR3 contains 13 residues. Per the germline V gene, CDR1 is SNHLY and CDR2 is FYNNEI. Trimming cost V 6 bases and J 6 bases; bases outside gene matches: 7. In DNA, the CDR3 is TGTGCCAGCAGCAGGGGACAGTCCGATGGCTACACCTTC. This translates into CASSRGQSDGYTF.

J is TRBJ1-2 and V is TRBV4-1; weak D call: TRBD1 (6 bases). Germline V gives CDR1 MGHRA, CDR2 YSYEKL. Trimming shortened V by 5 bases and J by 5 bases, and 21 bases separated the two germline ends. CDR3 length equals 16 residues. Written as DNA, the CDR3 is TGCGCCAGCAGCGCTCAGCCCTCCGACAGGAGTTATGGCTACACCTTC. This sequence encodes CASSAQPSDRSYGYTF.

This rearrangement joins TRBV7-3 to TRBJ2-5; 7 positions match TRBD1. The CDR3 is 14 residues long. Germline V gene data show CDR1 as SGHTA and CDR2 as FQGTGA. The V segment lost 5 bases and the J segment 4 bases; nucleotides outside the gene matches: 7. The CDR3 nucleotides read TGTGCCAGCAGCCAGTGGGGACAGACAGAGACCCAGTACTTC. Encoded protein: CASSQWGQTETQYF.